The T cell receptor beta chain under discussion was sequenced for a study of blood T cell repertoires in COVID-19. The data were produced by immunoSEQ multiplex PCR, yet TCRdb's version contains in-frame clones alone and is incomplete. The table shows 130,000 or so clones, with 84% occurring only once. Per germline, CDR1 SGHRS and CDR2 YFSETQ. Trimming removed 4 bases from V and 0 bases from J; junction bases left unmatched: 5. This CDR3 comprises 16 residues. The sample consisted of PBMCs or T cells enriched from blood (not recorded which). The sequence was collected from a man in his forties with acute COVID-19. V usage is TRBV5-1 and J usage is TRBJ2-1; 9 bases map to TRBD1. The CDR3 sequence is CASSKGQGSSYNEQFF. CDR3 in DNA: TGCGCCAGCAGCAAGGGACAGGGTAGCTCCTACAATGAGCAGTTCTTC.